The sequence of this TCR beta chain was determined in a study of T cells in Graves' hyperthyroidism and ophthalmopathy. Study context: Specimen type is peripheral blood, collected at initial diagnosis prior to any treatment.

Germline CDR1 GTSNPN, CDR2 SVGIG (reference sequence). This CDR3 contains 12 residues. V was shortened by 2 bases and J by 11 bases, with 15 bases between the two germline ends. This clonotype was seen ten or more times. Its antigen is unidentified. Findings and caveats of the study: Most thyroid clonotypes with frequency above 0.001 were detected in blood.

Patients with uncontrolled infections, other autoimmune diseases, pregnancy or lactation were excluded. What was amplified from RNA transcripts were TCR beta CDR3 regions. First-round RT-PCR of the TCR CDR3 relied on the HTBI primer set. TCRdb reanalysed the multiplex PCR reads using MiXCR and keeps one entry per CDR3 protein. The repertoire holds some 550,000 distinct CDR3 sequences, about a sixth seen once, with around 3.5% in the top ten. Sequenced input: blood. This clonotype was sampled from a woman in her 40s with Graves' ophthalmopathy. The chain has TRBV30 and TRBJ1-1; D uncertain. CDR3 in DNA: TGTGCCTGGAGTCGCCCGGCTGGTCTCGCTTTCTTT. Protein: CAWSRPAGLAFF.